This entry lists 24 T cell receptor beta chains sequenced from one sample in a study of T cell repertoires in cytomegalovirus infection. Their recognized antigens are unknown. TCRdb fed the reads into MiXCR, producing one record per CDR3 protein. This sample carries around 710,000 distinct CDR3 sequences, about 29% of them seen once, and the ten largest clones take roughly 14%. Sequencing used cultured CD8+ T cells from PBMCs, obtained from culture after CMV antigen stimulation. These receptors came from a human donor in good health (CMV status not recorded). Some clones in this sample may be carry-over from other donors' samples.

CDR3 protein: CAISGTGGARAETQYF. The DNA for the CDR3 is TGTGCCATCAGTGGTACAGGGGGCGCGAGGGCAGAGACCCAGTACTTC. The chain is built from TRBV10-3 and TRBJ2-5; TRBD1 agrees at 9 bases. Germline trimming cut 4 bases from V and 4 bases from J; bases unmatched to any gene: 10. The CDR3 contains 16 residues. CDR1 ENHRY and CDR2 SYGVKD come from the germline V gene.

The gene calls are TRBV6-1 and TRBJ2-5, with D hard to call. The germline V and J ends were trimmed by 2 bases and 5 bases, with 21 bases remaining between them. The CDR3 has 17 amino acids. Germline V gene data show CDR1 as MNHNS and CDR2 as SASEGT. The CDR3 loop reads CASSERSWQELWETQYF. The CDR3 coding sequence is TGTGCCAGCAGTGAAAGGTCCTGGCAGGAGCTGTGGGAGACCCAGTACTTC.

V gene TRBV10-3 combines with J gene TRBJ1-2; D gene ambiguous. This CDR3 region has 13 residues. Germline CDR1 reads ENHRY; CDR2 reads SYGVKD. The ends were cut back, 10 bases at V and 3 bases at J, with 15 bases in the middle. The CDR3 loop is CATLDEGYYGYTF. The CDR3 DNA sequence: TGTGCCACCCTGGACGAGGGTTACTATGGCTACACCTTC.

The CDR3 spells CASSAYRTGELFF. In nucleotides, the CDR3 is TGTGCCAGCAGTGCATACAGGACCGGGGAGCTGTTTTTT. The genes are TRBV2 and TRBJ2-2; a weak D match, TRBD1 (5 bases). V was trimmed by 4 bases and J by 5 bases, leaving 8 bases between them. CDR1 is SNHLY, CDR2 FYNNEI, per germline. The CDR3 contains 13 residues.

The V gene is TRBV4-1, the J gene TRBJ2-3, with 9 bases identical to TRBD2. CDR3 length: 18 residues. From germline, CDR1 is MGHRA and CDR2 YSYEKL. Trimming cost V 1 base and J 3 bases; bases outside gene matches: 11. CDR3 bases: TGCGCCAGCAGCCAAGGGGTACATGATCTAGCGGGGACAGATACGCAGTATTTT. It is translated as CASSQGVHDLAGTDTQYF.

V is TRBV24-1 and J is TRBJ2-3; 12 bases map to TRBD1. From germline, CDR1 is KGHDR and CDR2 SFDVKD. The CDR3 sequence is 16 residues long. V lost 4 bases, J lost 5 bases, and 6 bases stayed unmatched. CDR3 nucleotide sequence: TGTGCCACCAGTGAATGGGACAGGGGGCTGGGAGATACGCAGTATTTT. Residues: CATSEWDRGLGDTQYF.

The chain employs TRBV29-1 and TRBJ1-2, with D unresolved. Germline V gene lookup returns CDR1 SQVTM and CDR2 ANQGSEA. The CDR3 has 12 amino acids. The V gene lost 2 bases and the J gene lost 5 bases, with 9 bases spanning the gap. DNA for the CDR3: TGCAGCGTTGAAACGGGCTCTTATGGCTACACCTTC. Translating gives CSVETGSYGYTF.

This clonotype was recorded a few times. CDR3 in amino acids: CASSLVGGLADTQYF. CDR3 nucleotides: TGTGCCAGCAGCTTAGTAGGGGGCCTAGCAGATACGCAGTATTTT. The V gene is TRBV7-9, the J gene TRBJ2-3; 7 positions agree with TRBD1. The CDR3 extends over 15 amino acids. J gave up 4 bases and V 1 base, and 5 bases lay outside the gene matches. Germline V CDR1 and CDR2: SEHNR, FQNEAQ (reference sequence).

In this sample, this clonotype turned up many times. The gene calls are TRBV7-9 and TRBJ2-6, with 9 positions matching TRBD1. Germline V gives CDR1 SEHNR, CDR2 FQNEAQ (reference sequence). V trimming: 5 bases; J trimming: 2 bases; junction bases outside the gene matches: 13. This CDR3 contains 19 residues. Here the CDR3 DNA reads TGTGCCAGCAGCGCACCCTGGGGACAGGGTAAGACTGGGGCCAACGTCCTGACTTTC. Amino acids: CASSAPWGQGKTGANVLTF.

This clonotype occurred a few times. V usage is TRBV15 and J usage is TRBJ2-4; 9 bases map to TRBD1. J lost 8 bases, V lost 3 bases, and 14 bases had no gene match. CDR3 length: 17 residues. Germline V gene data show CDR1 as LNHNV and CDR2 as YYDKDF (reference sequence). CDR3 residues: CATSSPSTGQGLDIQYF. CDR3 DNA: TGTGCCACCAGCAGTCCATCTACGGGACAGGGTCTCGACATTCAGTACTTC.

This chain joins TRBV27 and TRBJ2-1; 8 bases agree with TRBD2. Losses at the gene ends were 7 bases for V and 6 bases for J; bases not matched to a gene: 11. Germline CDR1 and CDR2: MNHEY and SMNVEV (reference sequence). The CDR3 spans 15 residues. In DNA, the CDR3 is TGTGCCAGCAATTTTTATAGCGGGGCCCCCAATGAGCAGTTCTTC. It specifies CASNFYSGAPNEQFF.

In its sample, this clonotype was seen a few times. V and J are TRBV5-8 and TRBJ1-1; 10 bases are a match to TRBD1. The trim removed 4 bases at V and 7 bases at J, leaving 10 bases unmatched. The CDR3 spans 15 residues. Germline loops: CDR1 SGHTS, CDR2 YDEGEE. CDR3 loop: CASSGRGTGVNEAFF. The CDR3 nucleotides read TGTGCCAGCAGCGGACGGGGGACAGGGGTTAATGAAGCTTTCTTT.

The rearrangement joins TRBV12-3 or TRBV12-4 to TRBJ2-7; D is undetermined. The CDR3 extends over 15 amino acids. Trimming stripped 1 base from V and 2 bases from J, with 12 bases between. Here the CDR3 reads CASSLGKRFPYEQYF. CDR3 bases: TGTGCCAGCAGTTTAGGGAAACGATTTCCCTACGAGCAGTACTTC.

The chain recombines TRBV7-8 with TRBJ2-1; 7 nucleotides align to TRBD2. This CDR3 has 15 amino acids. CDR1 and CDR2 from the germline V gene are SGHVS and FQNEAQ. V was clipped by 5 bases and J by 4 bases; unmatched bases: 8. The CDR3, as DNA: TGTGCCAGCAGCCCGGCGGGGGAAAGGTACAATGAGCAGTTCTTC. Protein product: CASSPAGERYNEQFF.

This sequence joins TRBV20-1 and TRBJ1-1; 7 bases fit TRBD1. V shed 0 bases and J 0 bases; nucleotides not matched to a gene: 10. CDR3 size: 17 residues. The germline V gene has CDR1 DFQATT and CDR2 SNEGSKA (reference sequence). The CDR3 spells CSARDYGDSGMNTEAFF. The CDR3 nucleotides are TGCAGTGCTAGAGATTACGGGGACAGTGGGATGAACACTGAAGCTTTCTTT.

The chain is built from TRBV13 and TRBJ1-5; D unclear. The germline V gene has CDR1 PRHDT and CDR2 FYEKMQ (reference sequence). The CDR3 has 14 residues. V lost 4 bases and J 6 bases, leaving 13 bases between the germline ends. The CDR3 DNA reads as TGTGCCAGCAGCTCAGGACTGGGCACTCAGCCCCAGCATTTT. Protein sequence: CASSSGLGTQPQHF.

In this sample, this clonotype turned up a few times. CDR3 nucleotides: TGTGCCAGCAGCTCTAATGAGGAAAAACTGTTTTTT. This encodes CASSSNEEKLFF. The chain combines TRBV5-4 with TRBJ1-4; D gene ambiguous. The CDR3 covers 12 residues. CDR1 and CDR2 (germline): SGHNT, YYREEE (reference sequence). Trimming took 3 bases from V and 8 from J, leaving 8 bases between them. Complete variable domain (other parts from reference TRBV5-4 and TRBJ1-4): ETGVTQSPTHLIKTRGQQVTLRCSSQSGHNTVSWYQQALGQGPQFIFQYYREEENGRGNFPPRFSGLQFPNYSSELNVNALELDDSALYLCASSSNEEKLFFGSGTQLSVL.

This clonotype was counted a few times. This chain joins TRBV11-3 and TRBJ1-1; possibly TRBD1 for D (6 bases). Deletions cut 5 bases from V and 3 bases from J, with 16 bases between. The germline V gene encodes CDR1 SGHNT and CDR2 YENEEA. This CDR3 spans 15 amino acids. CDR3 bases: TGTGCCAGCAGCCGAGATTACGGGGGCGACACTGAAGCTTTCTTT. Protein product: CASSRDYGGDTEAFF. The entire variable domain, with the rest obtained from reference TRBV11-3 and TRBJ1-1, is as follows: EAGVVQSPRYKIIEKKQPVAFWCNPISGHNTLYWYLQNLGQGPELLIRYENEEAVDDSQLPKDRFSAERLKGVDSTLKIQPAELGDSAVYLCASSRDYGGDTEAFFGQGTRLTVV.

This clonotype occurred a few times. V gene TRBV27 combines with J gene TRBJ2-3, with D possibly matching TRBD1 (5 bases). Trimming took 2 bases from V and 3 from J, leaving 12 bases between them. This CDR3 spans 15 amino acids. The germline gives CDR1 MNHEY, CDR2 SMNVEV (reference sequence). CDR3 amino acids: CASSLRRQGTDTQYF. The CDR3 nucleotides read TGTGCCAGCAGTTTAAGGCGTCAGGGAACAGATACGCAGTATTTT.

This clonotype was recorded a few times. Written as DNA, the CDR3 is TGTGCCAGCAGTTTTATGGTCTACGAGCAGTACTTC. The encoded protein is CASSFMVYEQYF. The chain joins TRBV12-3 or TRBV12-4 to TRBJ2-7; D gene unclear. The length of the CDR3 is 12 residues. V lost 3 bases, J lost 3 bases, and 6 bases lay in between.

The chain recombines TRBV5-1 with TRBJ2-7; the D gene is possibly TRBD1 (6 bases). V was cut by 2 bases and J by 0 bases, with 12 bases left in between. The CDR3 runs 15 residues. Germline V gives CDR1 SGHRS, CDR2 YFSETQ. CDR3 loop: CASSFSTGSSYEQYV. The CDR3 DNA is TGCGCCAGCAGCTTTTCAACAGGGAGCTCCTACGAGCAGTACGTC.

There are a few counts of this clonotype. V gene TRBV7-6 combines with J gene TRBJ2-1; 7 nucleotides match TRBD1. The V gene end was trimmed by 5 bases and the J gene end by 6 bases; junction bases not matched to a gene: 4. The CDR3 covers 13 residues. Per germline, CDR1 SGHVS and CDR2 FNYEAQ. The CDR3 coding sequence is TGTGCCAGCAGCACGGGACAGACCAATGAGCAGTTCTTC. Encoded protein: CASSTGQTNEQFF.

The rearrangement uses TRBV28 and TRBJ2-7; D unresolved. Trimming left V 4 bases short and J 2 bases short, with 12 bases between. The CDR3 is 14 amino acids. Germline V gene sequence: CDR1 MDHEN, CDR2 SYDVKM. Here the CDR3 DNA reads TGTGCCAGCAGTTCGCTGGACGGCACCTACGAGCAGTACGTC. It specifies CASSSLDGTYEQYV.

The sample holds many counts of this clonotype. The chain recombines TRBV7-2 with TRBJ2-3, with TRBD2 matching 9 bases. The ends lost 2 bases at V and 3 bases at J; junction bases unmatched: 12. The CDR3 spans 18 residues. Germline-derived CDR1 and CDR2 are SGHTA and FQGNSA. CDR3 in amino acids: CASSLNRYGGGGTDTQYF. The CDR3 nucleotides read TGTGCCAGCAGCTTAAATCGCTACGGCGGGGGGGGAACAGATACGCAGTATTTT. The whole variable domain, remainder taken from reference TRBV7-2 and TRBJ2-3, is GAGVSQSPSNKVTEKGKDVELRCDPISGHTALYWYRQSLGQGLEFLIYFQGNSAPDKSGLPSDRFSAERTGGSVSTLTIQRTQQEDSAVYLCASSLNRYGGGGTDTQYFGPGTRLTVL.